The present T cell receptor beta chain was sequenced within a study of cytomegalovirus exposure and HLA in healthy donors. Study-wide results and limits: In a later analysis, TCR beta V- and J-gene trimming showed a link to a missense DCLRE1C variant. The only immune exposure information that was available was CMV serostatus.

The trim removed 1 base at V and 7 bases at J, leaving 13 bases unmatched. The CDR3 runs 16 residues. From germline, CDR1 is SGHNT and CDR2 YYREEE (reference sequence). Comments on this clone: Its matching antigen is unknown.

It was with 60 Vbeta and 13 Jbeta primers that the PCR ran. Only in-frame clones appear in the TCRdb table, and some are missing; sequencing was by immunoSEQ multiplex PCR. Among some 100,000 clones, roughly three quarters were seen once, and the ten largest hold about 4%. These donors counted as nominally healthy when sampled, but unrecorded immune exposures were likely. Sequenced input: PBMCs. V is TRBV5-4 and J is TRBJ2-7; TRBD2 matches 8 bases. The origin of this receptor is a man aged 40-55 years in good health and CMV-seronegative. For the CDR3, the DNA is TGTGCCAGCAGCTTGAGGCCGGGACTAGGGGGGTGGGAGCAGTACTTC. Residues: CASSLRPGLGGWEQYF.